The 4 T cell receptor beta chains in this list originate from one sample, sequenced in a study of cytomegalovirus exposure and HLA in healthy donors. The primer mix had 60 Vbeta and 13 Jbeta primers. The protocol was immunoSEQ multiplex PCR, while the TCRdb copy is restricted to in-frame clones and leaves out a portion. The sample includes about 76,000 clones, roughly 73% of them seen just once. The sequencing sample was made of PBMCs. These receptors originate from a woman in her thirties or forties in good health and CMV-seropositive.

The rearrangement joins TRBV6-5 to TRBJ2-2; D gene unclear. This CDR3 comprises 13 residues. The germline V and J ends were trimmed by 9 bases and 5 bases, with 13 bases remaining between them. Germline CDR1 MNHEY, CDR2 SVGAGI. CDR3 amino acids: CASTKTETGELFF. CDR3 sequence (DNA): TGTGCCAGTACCAAGACTGAGACCGGGGAGCTGTTTTTT.

The V call is TRBV4-1, the J call TRBJ1-2; D ambiguous. Germline CDR1 reads MGHRA; CDR2 reads YSYEKL. This CDR3 spans 14 amino acids. The V end was cut by 0 bases, the J end by 1 base, with 6 bases between. The CDR3 nucleotides are TGCGCCAGCAGCCAAGATATCTATAACTATGGCTACACCTTC. Translation: CASSQDIYNYGYTF.

The V gene is TRBV6-6, the J gene TRBJ2-5; the D gene is possibly TRBD1 (8 bases). CDR1 MNHNY and CDR2 SVGAGI come from the germline V gene (reference sequence). V lost 2 bases and J 7 bases, leaving 20 bases between the germline ends. There are 16 residues in the CDR3. The CDR3 DNA follows: TGTGCCAGCAGTTACCCTTCGACAGGGGAGGGGACGACCCAGTACTTC. Translating gives CASSYPSTGEGTTQYF.

The chain has TRBV27 and TRBJ1-2; a possible D gene is TRBD1 (6 bases). Germline CDR1 is MNHEY and CDR2 is SMNVEV (reference sequence). Deletions cut 7 bases from V and 3 bases from J, with 18 bases between. The CDR3 runs 15 residues. The CDR3 loop is CASTPIGRGDYGYTF. The CDR3 coding sequence is TGTGCCAGCACCCCCATTGGCAGGGGAGACTATGGCTACACCTTC.